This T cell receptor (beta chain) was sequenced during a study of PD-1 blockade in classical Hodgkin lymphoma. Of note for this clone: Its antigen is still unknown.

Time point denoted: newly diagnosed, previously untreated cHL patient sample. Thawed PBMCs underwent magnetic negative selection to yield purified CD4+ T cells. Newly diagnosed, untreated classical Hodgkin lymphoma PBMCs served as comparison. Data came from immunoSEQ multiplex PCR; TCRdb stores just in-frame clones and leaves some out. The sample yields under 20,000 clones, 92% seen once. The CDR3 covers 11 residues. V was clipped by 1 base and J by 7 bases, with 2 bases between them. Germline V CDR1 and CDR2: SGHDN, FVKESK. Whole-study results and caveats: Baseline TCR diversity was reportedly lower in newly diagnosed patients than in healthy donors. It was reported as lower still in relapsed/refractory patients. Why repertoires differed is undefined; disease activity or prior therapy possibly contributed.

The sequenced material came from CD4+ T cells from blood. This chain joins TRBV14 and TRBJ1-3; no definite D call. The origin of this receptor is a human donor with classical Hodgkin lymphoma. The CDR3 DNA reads TGTGCCAGCAGCCAAGTGAACACCATATATTTT. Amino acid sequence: CASSQVNTIYF.